Listed here are 11 T cell receptor beta chains from one sample, sequenced in a study of monozygotic twins with inflammatory bowel disease. TCRdb reprocessed the 5' RACE reads, with one entry per CDR3 protein and no DNA. The clone table shows approximately 400,000 distinct CDR3 sequences, with the ten largest holding under 3%. The sample taken for sequencing was blood. These receptors all come from a human donor with ulcerative colitis or Crohn's disease, or a healthy co-twin of an affected twin (not recorded which).

This chain uses TRBV6-1 with TRBJ2-7; no DNA is available, so the TRBD2 call from TCRdb remains unchecked. The CDR3 loop spans 16 amino acids. Germline V gene data show CDR1 as MNHNS and CDR2 as SASEGT. The CDR3 is CASRGLGTTSTYEQYF.

The genes are TRBV5-1 and TRBJ1-4; TCRdb designates TRBD1, a call that cannot be tested without DNA. There are 16 residues in the CDR3. Germline lookup yields CDR1 SGHRS and CDR2 YFSETQ. The CDR3 sequence: CASSLWSTGTNEKLFF.

V gene TRBV15 combines with J gene TRBJ1-2. The CDR3 is 15 residues long. CDR1 and CDR2 (germline): LNHNV, YYDKDF (reference sequence). This chain's CDR3 is CATSKNQRPNYGYTF.

V usage is TRBV18 and J usage is TRBJ2-3; as DNA is missing, the TRBD2 call by TCRdb cannot be tested. The CDR3 runs 15 residues. Germline assignment: CDR1 KGHSH and CDR2 LQKENI. This chain's CDR3 is CASSPLAGVTDTQYF.

This sequence joins TRBV11-2 and TRBJ2-6. The CDR3 extends over 16 amino acids. Germline-derived CDR1 and CDR2 are SGHAT and FQNNGV. CDR3 amino acids: CASSLGLGSGANVLTF.

The CDR3 sequence is CANSEGQGSDTQYF. The chain recombines TRBV10-3 with TRBJ2-3; TCRdb proposes TRBD1, but this gene call is untestable without DNA. CDR1 and CDR2 (germline): ENHRY, SYGVKD. This CDR3 is 14 amino acids long.

The chain carries TRBV5-1 and TRBJ2-1; TCRdb gives TRBD1 as the D gene, but with no DNA this cannot be confirmed. The CDR3 consists of 15 residues. Germline-derived CDR1 and CDR2 are SGHRS and YFSETQ. CDR3 loop: CASSWGDRRSNEQFF.

The chain links TRBV2 to TRBJ2-5. The CDR3 extends over 16 amino acids. CDR1 and CDR2 (germline): SNHLY, FYNNEI. CDR3: CASSLRPITREETQYF.

CDR3 in amino acids: CASSPGRGRSYNEQFF. This chain connects TRBV5-1 to TRBJ2-1; TCRdb picks TRBD1, but there is no DNA to check that call. The CDR3 runs to 16 residues. CDR1 and CDR2 (germline): SGHRS, YFSETQ.

The chain recombines TRBV2 with TRBJ2-2; the D call of TRBD2 rests on TCRdb alone, since no DNA is present to check it. CDR1 and CDR2 from the germline V gene are SNHLY and FYNNEI. This CDR3 spans 13 amino acids. The CDR3 sequence: CASSPSQTGELFF.

The J gene is TRBJ2-3, the V gene TRBV9; TCRdb returns TRBD2, unconfirmable since there is no DNA. Germline CDR1 SGDLS, CDR2 YYNGEE. This CDR3 is built from 17 residues. The CDR3: CASSAGGRGWSTDTQYF.